A single sample is the source of the 6 T cell receptor beta chains below, sequenced in a study of cytomegalovirus exposure and HLA in healthy donors. In the PCR, 60 Vbeta and 13 Jbeta primers were used. Here immunoSEQ multiplex PCR was the method, and the copy in TCRdb shows in-frame clones only, minus some. This sample has about 140,000 clones, with around 87% found just once. The sequenced material came from PBMCs. These TCRs come from a young woman in good health and CMV-seronegative.

This chain connects TRBV5-4 to TRBJ2-1, with D possibly matching TRBD2 (7 bases). This CDR3 has 14 residues. V was shortened by 3 bases and J by 9 bases, with 16 bases between the two germline ends. Germline V gene sequence: CDR1 SGHNT, CDR2 YYREEE (reference sequence). DNA for the CDR3: TGTGCCAGCAGCTGGGACTACCGAGGGGGTGAGCAGTTCTTC. Protein sequence: CASSWDYRGGEQFF.

V usage is TRBV7-9 and J usage is TRBJ2-3; TRBD2 matches 10 bases. The CDR3 totals 15 residues. Looked up from germline, CDR1 is SEHNR and CDR2 is FQNEAQ (reference sequence). V was clipped by 5 bases and J by 6 bases; unmatched bases: 8. CDR3 sequence: CASSPLLAGIDTQYF. In DNA form, the CDR3 reads TGTGCCAGCAGCCCCTTACTAGCGGGAATTGATACGCAGTATTTT.

The chain links TRBV4-3 to TRBJ2-3; D is unresolved. The germline V gene encodes CDR1 LGHNA and CDR2 YSLEER. The CDR3 is 13 residues long. The V and J ends lost 3 bases and 1 base respectively, with 5 bases between them. CDR3 in amino acids: CASSQERTDTQYF. In nucleotides, the CDR3 is TGCGCCAGCAGCCAGGAGCGCACAGATACGCAGTATTTT.

The V and J genes are TRBV28 and TRBJ2-4, with a tentative D call TRBD2 (5 bases). The CDR3 has 15 residues. From germline, CDR1 is MDHEN and CDR2 SYDVKM. Trimming pared 2 bases from V and 0 bases from J, leaving 8 bases between. CDR3 loop: CASSLAGIAKNIQYF. In DNA form, the CDR3 reads TGTGCCAGCAGTTTAGCCGGGATAGCCAAAAACATTCAGTACTTC.

J is TRBJ2-7 and V is TRBV7-2; D may be TRBD2 (5 bases). The germline CDR1 and CDR2 sequences are SGHTA and FQGNSA. Trimming cost V 3 bases and J 3 bases, with 9 bases left between them. This CDR3 has 13 residues. This chain's CDR3 is CASSFGSGYEQYF. Here the CDR3 DNA reads TGTGCCAGCAGCTTTGGGAGCGGCTACGAGCAGTACTTC.

This clone was picked up one time. This chain connects TRBV7-2 to TRBJ2-5; D not resolved. Trimming removed 7 bases at V and 4 bases at J, with 13 bases between. Looked up from germline, CDR1 is SGHTA and CDR2 is FQGNSA. The CDR3 has 13 amino acids. The chain's CDR3 is CASTVPPRETQYF. The CDR3 DNA reads TGTGCCAGCACCGTACCCCCTAGAGAGACCCAGTACTTC.